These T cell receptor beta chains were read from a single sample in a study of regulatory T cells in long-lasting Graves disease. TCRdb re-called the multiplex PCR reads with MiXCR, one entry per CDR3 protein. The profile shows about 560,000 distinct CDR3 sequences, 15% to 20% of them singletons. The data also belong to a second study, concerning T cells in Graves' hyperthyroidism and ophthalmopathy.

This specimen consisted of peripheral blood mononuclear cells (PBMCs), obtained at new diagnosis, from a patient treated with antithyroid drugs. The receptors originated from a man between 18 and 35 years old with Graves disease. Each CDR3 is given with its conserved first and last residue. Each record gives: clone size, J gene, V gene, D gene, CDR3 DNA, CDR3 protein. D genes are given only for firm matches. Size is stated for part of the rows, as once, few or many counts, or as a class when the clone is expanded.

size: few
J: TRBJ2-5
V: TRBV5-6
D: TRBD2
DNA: TGTGCCAGCAGCTTACTTAGCGGGAGTGAGACCCAGTACTTC
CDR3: CASSLLSGSETQYF

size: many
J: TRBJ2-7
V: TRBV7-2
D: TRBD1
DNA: TGTGCCAGCAGCTCGGAACAGGGGGCACTACAGTACTTCTTC
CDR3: CASSSEQGALQYFF

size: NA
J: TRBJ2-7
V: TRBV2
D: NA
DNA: TGTGCCAGCAGCCCCCGACTGCCGCGGGGAGTCTCCTACGAGCAGTACTTC
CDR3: CASSPRLPRGVSYEQYF

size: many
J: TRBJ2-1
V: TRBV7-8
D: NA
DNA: TGTGCCAGCAGCTTAGCGGTACAGGGCTTTAATGAGCAGTTCTTC
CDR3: CASSLAVQGFNEQFF

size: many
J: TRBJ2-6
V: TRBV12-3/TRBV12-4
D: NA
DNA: TGTGCCAGCAGTTTAGGGGACTTCGTCCTCTCTGGGGCCAACGTCCTGACTTTC
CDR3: CASSLGDFVLSGANVLTF

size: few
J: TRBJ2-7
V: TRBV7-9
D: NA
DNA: TGTGCCAGCAACCTCGACGGGGGCCACGAGCAGTACTTC
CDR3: CASNLDGGHEQYF

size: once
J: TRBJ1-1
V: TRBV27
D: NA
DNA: TGTGCCTGCAGTGTAAGACAGGATGACACTGAAGCTTTCTTT
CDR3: CACSVRQDDTEAFF

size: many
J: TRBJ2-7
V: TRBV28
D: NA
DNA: TGTGCCAGCACTGGGGGCGGGGCGCTCTCCTACGAGCAGTACTTC
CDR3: CASTGGGALSYEQYF

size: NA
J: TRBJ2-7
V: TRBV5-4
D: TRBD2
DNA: TGTGCCAGCAGCTTGAGCAGGACTAGCGACGAGCAGTACTTC
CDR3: CASSLSRTSDEQYF

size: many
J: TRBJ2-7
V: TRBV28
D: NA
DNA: TGTGCCAGCAGCAAACCAGGGGTGGGATTCTACGAGCAGTACTTC
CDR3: CASSKPGVGFYEQYF

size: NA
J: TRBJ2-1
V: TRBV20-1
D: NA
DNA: TGCAGTGCGCCTGACCGGGACTCTGAAATAGTTGAGCAGTTCTTC
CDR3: CSAPDRDSEIVEQFF

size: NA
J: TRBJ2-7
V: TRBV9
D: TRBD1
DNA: TGTGCCAGCAGCATCCGGACAGGAATGGCCTACGAGCAGTACTTC
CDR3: CASSIRTGMAYEQYF

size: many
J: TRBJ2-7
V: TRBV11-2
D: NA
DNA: TGTGCCAGCAGCTCCGGGGGCGGATCCTACGAGCAGTACTTC
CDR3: CASSSGGGSYEQYF

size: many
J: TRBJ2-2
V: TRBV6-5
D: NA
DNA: TGTGCCAGCAGTTATAAGCCGACAGGCACCGGGGAGCTGTTTTTT
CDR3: CASSYKPTGTGELFF

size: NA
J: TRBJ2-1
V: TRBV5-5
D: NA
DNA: TGTGCCAGCAGATTAACAGGATACAATGAGCAGTTCTTC
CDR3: CASRLTGYNEQFF

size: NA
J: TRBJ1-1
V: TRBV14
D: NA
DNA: TGTGCCAGCAGCCAGGGCGGGTTTTCCACTGAAGCTTTCTTT
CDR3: CASSQGGFSTEAFF

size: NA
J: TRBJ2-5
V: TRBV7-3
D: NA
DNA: TGTGCCAGCAGCCTTCTGGGCGGAGGGAAGGAGACCCAGTACTTC
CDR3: CASSLLGGGKETQYF

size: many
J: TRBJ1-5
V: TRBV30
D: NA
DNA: TGTGCCTGGAGTGTTGGACAGATCTATCAGCCCCAGCATTTT
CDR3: CAWSVGQIYQPQHF

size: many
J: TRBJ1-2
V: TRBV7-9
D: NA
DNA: TGTGCCAGCAGCCCCTCGGAAAGGCTGGGCTACACCTTC
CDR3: CASSPSERLGYTF

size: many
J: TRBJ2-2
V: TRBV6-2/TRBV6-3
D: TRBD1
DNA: TGTGCCAGCAGTTACTTGGGACAGGGGGCCGGGGAGCTGTTTTTT
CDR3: CASSYLGQGAGELFF

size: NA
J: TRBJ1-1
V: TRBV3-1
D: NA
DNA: TGTGCCAGCAGACCTGACACAGGGAACACTGAAGCTTTCTTT
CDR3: CASRPDTGNTEAFF

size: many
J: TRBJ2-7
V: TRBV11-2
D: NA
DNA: TGTGCCAGCAGCATTTCTAGGGGGGTCGCCTACGAGCAGTACTTC
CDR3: CASSISRGVAYEQYF

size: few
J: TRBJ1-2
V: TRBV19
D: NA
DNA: TGTGCCACCACAGCTTACTATGGCTACACCTTC
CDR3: CATTAYYGYTF

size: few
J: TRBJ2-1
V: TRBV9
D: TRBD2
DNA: TGTGCCAGCAGCGGGAATAGCGGGGGATTCTACAATGAGCAGTTCTTC
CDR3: CASSGNSGGFYNEQFF

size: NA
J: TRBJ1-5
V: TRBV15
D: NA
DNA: TGTGCCACCAGCAGAGATAGGACAAACAATCAGCCCCAGCATTTT
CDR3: CATSRDRTNNQPQHF

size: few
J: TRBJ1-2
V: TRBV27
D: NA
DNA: TGTGCCAGCAGTTTAGGTGAGCCCTATGGCTACACCTTC
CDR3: CASSLGEPYGYTF

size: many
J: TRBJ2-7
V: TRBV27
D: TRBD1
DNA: TGTGCCAGCAGTTTCTCACCCAGGGGGCGAAAAGCGGTGCAGTACTTC
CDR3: CASSFSPRGRKAVQYF

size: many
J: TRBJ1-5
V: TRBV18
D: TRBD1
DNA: TGTGCCAGCTCATCGACACAGGGGACCAATCAGCCCCAGCATTTT
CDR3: CASSSTQGTNQPQHF

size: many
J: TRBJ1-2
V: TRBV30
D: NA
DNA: TGTGCCTGGAGTTTTGCAGTCTATGGCTACACCTTC
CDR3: CAWSFAVYGYTF

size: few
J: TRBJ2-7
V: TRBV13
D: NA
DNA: TGTGCCAGCAGCTCCAGGCGCGAGCAGTACTTC
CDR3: CASSSRREQYF

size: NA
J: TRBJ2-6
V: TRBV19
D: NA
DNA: TGTGCCAGTAGTATCCTGGGCTCTGGGGCCAACGTCCTGACTTTC
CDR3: CASSILGSGANVLTF

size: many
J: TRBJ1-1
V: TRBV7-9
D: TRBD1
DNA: TGTGCCAGCAGCTTAGAAGGGACAGGGGGCTTGGGCACTGAAGCTTTCTTT
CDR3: CASSLEGTGGLGTEAFF

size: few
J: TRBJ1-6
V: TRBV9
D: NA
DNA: TGTGCCAGCAGCATAGGGGTTTATGAGAATTCACCCCTCCACTTT
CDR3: CASSIGVYENSPLHF

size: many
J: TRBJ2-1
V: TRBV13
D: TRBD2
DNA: TGTGCCAGCCACATACGGACTAGCGGGAGTGGTGAGCAGTTCTTC
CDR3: CASHIRTSGSGEQFF

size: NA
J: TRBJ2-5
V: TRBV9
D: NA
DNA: TGTGCCAGCAGCTTGGGAACTCTGGGGCAAGAGACCCAGTACTTC
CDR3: CASSLGTLGQETQYF

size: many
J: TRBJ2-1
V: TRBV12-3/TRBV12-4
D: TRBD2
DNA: TGTACCAGCAGTTGGGGTGAGAGCGGGAGAATTAGGCAGTTCTTC
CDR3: CTSSWGESGRIRQFF

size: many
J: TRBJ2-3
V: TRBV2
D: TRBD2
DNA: TGTGCCAGCAGCCGACTAGCGGGAGAGGCAGATACGCAGTATTTT
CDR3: CASSRLAGEADTQYF

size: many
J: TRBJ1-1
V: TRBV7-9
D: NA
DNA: TGTGCCAGCAGCTTACGTGACGGCGCTGAAGCTTTCTTT
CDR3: CASSLRDGAEAFF

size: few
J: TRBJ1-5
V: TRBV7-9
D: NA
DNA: TGTGCCAGCAGCCCCGTTGGCCCGCCCCAGCATTTT
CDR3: CASSPVGPPQHF

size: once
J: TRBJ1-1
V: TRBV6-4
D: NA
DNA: TGTGCCAGCAGTGAGGGAGGGTCCGAAGCTTTCTTT
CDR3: CASSEGGSEAFF

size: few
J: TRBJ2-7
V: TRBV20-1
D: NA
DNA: TGCAGTGCTAGAGCGGACAGCTACGAGCAGTACTTC
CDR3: CSARADSYEQYF

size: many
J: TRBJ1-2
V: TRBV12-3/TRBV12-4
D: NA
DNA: TGTGCCAGCAGTTTAGCGGGGTTCTATGGCTACACCTTC
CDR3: CASSLAGFYGYTF

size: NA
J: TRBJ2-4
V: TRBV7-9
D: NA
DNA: TGTGCCAGCAGCTTTCATTTAGCCAAAAACATTCAGTACTTC
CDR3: CASSFHLAKNIQYF

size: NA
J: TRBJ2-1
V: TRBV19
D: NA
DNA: TGTGCCAGTAGTACGGACTACCACTCCTACAATGAGCAGTTCTTC
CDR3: CASSTDYHSYNEQFF

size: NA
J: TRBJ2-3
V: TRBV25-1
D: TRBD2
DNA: TGTGCCAGCAGTGAGGGACTAGCGGCGAGTACAGATACGCAGTATTTT
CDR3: CASSEGLAASTDTQYF

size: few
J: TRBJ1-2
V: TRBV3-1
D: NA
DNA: TGTGCCAGCAGCAAAGGACTGCTAAGGGACTATGGCTACACCTTC
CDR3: CASSKGLLRDYGYTF

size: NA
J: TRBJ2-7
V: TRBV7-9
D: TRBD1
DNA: TGTGCCAGCAGCTTCTTCGGACAGGGTGGCTACGAGCAGTACTTC
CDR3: CASSFFGQGGYEQYF

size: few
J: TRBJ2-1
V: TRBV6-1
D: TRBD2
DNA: TGTGCCAGCAGGGCGGGTCCTGGACTAGCGGGAGATAATGAGCAGTTCTTC
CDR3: CASRAGPGLAGDNEQFF

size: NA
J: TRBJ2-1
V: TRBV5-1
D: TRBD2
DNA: TGCGCCAGCAGCCCCGGACTAGCGTCATGGAATGAGCAGTTCTTC
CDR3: CASSPGLASWNEQFF